These 3 T cell receptor beta chains were all obtained from the same sample, sequenced in a study of T cell repertoires in ileal Crohn's disease. Sequencing used immunoSEQ multiplex PCR; TCRdb keeps in-frame clones, though not all of them. The sample has 55,000 to 65,000 clones; approximately 91% are singletons. As for time point: neoterminal ileum biopsy at postoperative endoscopy, about 6 months after surgery. The sample taken for sequencing was ileal tissue. The receptors here all came from an adult with Crohn's disease.

V and J are TRBV14 and TRBJ1-1; no clear D gene. The CDR3 totals 14 residues. V was cut by 4 bases and J by 2 bases, with 11 bases left in between. Germline V gene sequence: CDR1 SGHDN, CDR2 FVKESK. The CDR3 reads CASSLVRGNTEAFF. CDR3 in DNA: TGTGCCAGCAGCCTAGTGCGGGGAAACACTGAAGCTTTCTTT.

The chain uses TRBV9 and TRBJ2-1, with 8 nucleotides matching TRBD2. The CDR3 extends over 15 amino acids. Germline loops: CDR1 SGDLS, CDR2 YYNGEE. The J segment lost 4 bases and the V segment lost 0 bases, leaving 3 bases of the junction unmatched. CDR3 in DNA: TGTGCCAGCAGCGTAGAGATAGCGGGATACAATGAGCAGTTCTTC. Its protein product is CASSVEIAGYNEQFF.

The V and J genes are TRBV2 and TRBJ2-7; 7 nucleotides line up with TRBD1. The CDR3 has 13 residues. CDR1 is SNHLY and CDR2 is FYNNEI in the germline V gene. With 7 bases clipped from V and 5 bases from J, the junction kept 8 bases outside the gene matches. The CDR3 spells CASTEWQGDEQYV. CDR3 in DNA: TGTGCCAGCACCGAATGGCAGGGGGACGAGCAGTACGTC.